These T cell receptor beta chains were read from a single sample in a study of early T cells in non-severe SARS-CoV-2 infection. Each CDR3 protein gets one entry after TCRdb re-called the 5' RACE reads with MiXCR. The sample contains over 25,000 distinct CDR3 sequences, roughly 5.9% of which appear only once. Sequenced input: whole blood. These receptors originate from an adult who was a healthcare worker with PCR-confirmed SARS-CoV-2 infection or an uninfected control (not recorded which). Each CDR3 is given with its conserved first and last residue. D genes are given only for firm matches. Clone size is given for some rows only: seen once, a few or many times, or a class if the clone is expanded.

TRBJ2-3 TRBV20-1 - TRBD1 CSASGTGYTDTQYF TGCAGTGCTTCCGGGACAGGGTACACAGATACGCAGTATTTT
TRBJ2-7 TRBV6-5 many TRBD1 CASSYSTGQGSYEQYF TGTGCCAGCAGTTACTCGACGGGACAGGGTAGCTACGAGCAGTACTTC
TRBJ2-1 TRBV4-1 medium-sized - CASSQGVNFPSSYNEQFF TGCGCCAGCAGCCAAGGCGTTAACTTTCCGAGCTCCTACAATGAGCAGTTCTTC
TRBJ2-7 TRBV18 few - CASSPDGQGYEQYF TGTGCCAGCTCACCCGACGGACAAGGCTACGAGCAGTACTTC
TRBJ2-5 TRBV7-2 few - CASSGMREETQYF TGTGCCAGCAGCGGCATGCGGGAAGAGACCCAGTACTTC
TRBJ1-2 TRBV20-1 - - CSASRDTNYGYTF TGCAGTGCTAGCCGGGACACTAACTATGGCTACACCTTC
TRBJ2-7 TRBV15 few - CATSRDTGTYEQYF TGTGCCACCAGCAGAGATACAGGTACCTACGAGCAGTACTTC
TRBJ1-2 TRBV20-1 few TRBD1 CALDREFGDYGYTF TGTGCCCTGGACAGGGAATTTGGTGACTATGGCTACACCTTC
TRBJ2-3 TRBV11-2 - - CASSSKTGLVDTQYF TGTGCCAGCAGCTCAAAAACAGGGTTGGTGGATACGCAGTATTTT
TRBJ2-1 TRBV12-5 - - CASGLYTGEGEQFF TGTGCTAGTGGTTTGTATACAGGTGAGGGTGAGCAGTTCTTC
TRBJ2-7 TRBV7-2 - - CASSLAADRFYEQYF TGTGCCAGCAGCTTAGCGGCGGATCGCTTCTACGAGCAGTACTTC
TRBJ1-5 TRBV19 - TRBD1 CASIDRGSEQPQHF TGTGCCAGTATCGACAGGGGCAGCGAGCAGCCCCAGCATTTT
TRBJ2-1 TRBV29-1 - - CSVNLDWRGDEQFF TGCAGCGTTAATTTAGATTGGAGGGGGGATGAGCAGTTCTTC
TRBJ1-2 TRBV3-1 few - CASSQAQSVFYGYTF TGTGCCAGCAGCCAAGCCCAGTCAGTTTTCTATGGCTACACCTTC
TRBJ2-1 TRBV7-9 many - CASSLDGGQPPNEQFF TGTGCCAGCAGCTTAGATGGAGGACAACCCCCCAATGAGCAGTTCTTC
TRBJ2-5 TRBV11-2 - TRBD2 CASSSGLAGGPWGETQYF TGTGCCAGCAGCTCGGGACTAGCGGGAGGGCCATGGGGAGAGACCCAGTACTTC
TRBJ2-1 TRBV7-9 many TRBD1 CASSPDGTGPYNEQFF TGTGCCAGCAGCCCAGACGGGACAGGACCGTACAATGAGCAGTTCTTC
TRBJ1-2 TRBV30 - TRBD1 CAWSAGQGSYGYTF TGTGCCTGGAGTGCTGGACAGGGTAGCTATGGCTACACCTTC
TRBJ2-7 TRBV14 few TRBD2 CASSHGLAVQYF TGTGCCAGCAGCCATGGACTAGCGGTACAGTACTTC
TRBJ2-2 TRBV3-2 many - CASSQGSAVTGELFF TGTGCCAGCAGCCAAGGGTCGGCGGTCACCGGGGAGCTGTTTTTT
TRBJ1-1 TRBV5-1 - TRBD1 CASSPSQTGSPEETEAFF TGCGCCAGCAGCCCGAGCCAGACAGGGTCCCCTGAGGAGACTGAAGCTTTCTTT